This T cell receptor (beta chain) was captured in a study of monozygotic twins with inflammatory bowel disease. This CDR3 spans 14 amino acids. Germline V gene sequence: CDR1 SQVTM, CDR2 ANQGSEA. TCRdb reprocessed the 5' RACE reads and reports one entry per CDR3 protein, with no DNA. Seen in this sample are just over 300,000 distinct CDR3 sequences; the ten most common clones hold more than 4.5%. The V call is TRBV29-1, the J call TRBJ1-5; TCRdb designates TRBD1, a call that cannot be tested without DNA. The source of this sequence is a human donor with ulcerative colitis or Crohn's disease, or a healthy co-twin of an affected twin (not recorded which). The sequenced sample consisted of blood. CDR3 sequence reads: CSVATGGGGQPQHF.